Below, one T cell receptor beta chain is given with its context. The sample belongs to a study of CD8 T cells in Susac syndrome. The CDR3 is 11 residues long. Per germline, CDR1 DFQATT and CDR2 SNEGSKA (reference sequence). Deletions cut 3 bases from V and 6 bases from J, with 5 bases between. Reverse transcription of roughly 0.5 to 1 ug RNA used random hexamers. TCRdb re-analysed the immunoSEQ multiplex PCR reads in MiXCR, keeping a single row per CDR3 protein. This sample carries about 110,000 distinct CDR3 sequences, 94% of them seen once, and the ten largest clones take over 0.4%. The clonotype was recovered from a human donor with Susac syndrome. The genes are TRBV20-1 and TRBJ1-4; D call uncertain. The sequenced sample consisted of CD8+ T cells from PBMCs. This CDR3 reads CSASVDEKLFF. In DNA form, the CDR3 reads TGCAGTGCTAGCGTGGATGAAAAACTGTTTTTT.